Listed below are T cell receptor beta chains from one sample, sequenced in a study of cytomegalovirus exposure and HLA in healthy donors. Here immunoSEQ multiplex PCR was the method, and the copy in TCRdb shows in-frame clones only, minus some. The sample has approximately 150,000 clones, less than 90% seen once; the top ten hold over 2%. The source material was PBMCs. Receptor source: a boy aged 2 to 9 in good health and CMV-seronegative. Each CDR3 is given with its conserved first and last residue. A D gene is named only where the DNA matches it firmly. Not all rows give a size; the values are once, few, many and, for expanded clones, a class.

size	V	J	D	CDR3	DNA
few	TRBV2	TRBJ1-1	.	CASSPRGEGTEAFF	TGTGCCAGCAGCCCCAGGGGAGAGGGGACTGAAGCTTTCTTT
.	TRBV6-6	TRBJ1-1	TRBD1	CASRAGQANTEAFF	TGTGCCAGCAGAGCGGGACAGGCGAACACTGAAGCTTTCTTT
.	TRBV11-2	TRBJ2-7	TRBD1	CATRSAYRGSYEQYF	TGTGCCACCCGTTCTGCGTACAGGGGCTCCTACGAGCAGTACTTC
.	TRBV6-1	TRBJ2-7	TRBD1	CASRGGQGGREQYF	TGTGCCAGCAGGGGCGGACAGGGTGGTCGCGAGCAGTACTTC
once	TRBV19	TRBJ2-3	.	CASRLAGANTDTQYF	TGTGCCAGCAGACTTGCAGGGGCTAACACAGATACGCAGTATTTT
.	TRBV7-2	TRBJ1-3	.	CASSLSAGDSGNTIYF	TGTGCCAGCAGCTTATCAGCGGGAGACTCTGGAAACACCATATATTTT
.	TRBV7-9	TRBJ2-3	.	CSSSTTRAPLTDTQYF	TGTTCCAGCAGCACGACGAGGGCCCCCCTCACAGATACGCAGTATTTT
.	TRBV28	TRBJ2-3	.	CASSYQKGDTQYF	TGTGCCAGCAGTTACCAGAAGGGGGATACGCAGTATTTT
.	TRBV7-2	TRBJ2-1	.	CASSAGPSREQFF	TGTGCCAGCAGCGCGGGACCTTCCCGCGAGCAGTTCTTC
.	TRBV7-9	TRBJ1-1	.	CASRVPGRDTEAFF	TGTGCCAGCAGGGTCCCGGGTCGGGACACTGAAGCTTTCTTT
.	TRBV18	TRBJ1-1	.	CASSPNLGQKNTEAFF	TGTGCCAGCTCCCCCAACCTCGGACAGAAGAACACTGAAGCTTTCTTT
.	TRBV28	TRBJ2-3	TRBD1	CATGGQQTYTQYF	TGTGCCACAGGGGGACAACAGACCTATACGCAGTATTTT
.	TRBV11-3	TRBJ2-5	.	CASSMVRERETQYF	TGTGCCAGCAGCATGGTACGGGAGAGGGAGACCCAGTACTTC
once	TRBV4-1	TRBJ2-3	TRBD2	CASSQGGSADTQYF	TGCGCCAGCAGCCAAGGCGGGAGCGCAGATACGCAGTATTTT
.	TRBV19	TRBJ2-1	.	CASSIRVAYNEQFF	TGTGCCAGTAGTATCCGGGTTGCTTACAATGAGCAGTTCTTC
.	TRBV5-1	TRBJ1-5	TRBD1	CASSLGQGDQPQHF	TGCGCCAGCAGCTTGGGACAGGGCGACCAGCCCCAGCATTTT
.	TRBV30	TRBJ1-6	.	CAWKSREIDLKNSPLHF	TGTGCCTGGAAGTCTAGAGAGATAGACCTAAAAAATTCACCCCTCCACTTT
once	TRBV10-3	TRBJ2-5	TRBD2	CASQAGGETQYF	TGTGCCAGCCAAGCGGGGGGAGAGACCCAGTACTTC
.	TRBV14	TRBJ1-1	.	CASSRAGQINTEAFF	TGTGCCAGCAGCCGCGCAGGACAGATAAACACTGAAGCTTTCTTT
.	TRBV7-2	TRBJ2-6	.	CASSPGGANVLTF	TGTGCCAGCAGCCCGGGGGGGGCCAACGTCCTGACTTTC
few	TRBV7-5	TRBJ2-3	.	CVRSLRTSGGSTDTQYF	TGTGTCAGAAGCTTACGGACTAGCGGAGGGAGCACAGATACGCAGTATTTT
.	TRBV19	TRBJ1-2	TRBD1	CASSGGQLNYGYTF	TGTGCCAGTAGTGGGGGACAGCTTAACTATGGCTACACCTTC
.	TRBV11-2	TRBJ2-7	.	CASSGVGVLTYEQYF	TGTGCCAGCAGTGGTGTAGGTGTACTAACCTACGAGCAGTACTTC
.	TRBV27	TRBJ2-7	.	CASSPPPRGNYEQYF	TGTGCCAGCAGTCCACCACCTCGCGGGAACTACGAGCAGTACTTC
.	TRBV9	TRBJ2-7	.	CASSLGPGLSYEQYF	TGTGCCAGCAGCTTAGGTCCTGGACTCTCCTACGAGCAGTACTTC
few	TRBV6-6	TRBJ1-4	.	CASQDGGIEKLFF	TGTGCCAGCCAGGACGGAGGTATAGAAAAACTGTTTTTT
.	TRBV6-6	TRBJ2-5	.	CASNHRPGSWETQYF	TGTGCCAGCAATCACCGCCCGGGTAGTTGGGAGACCCAGTACTTC
.	TRBV18	TRBJ2-7	TRBD1	CASSPRNWDRPYEQYF	TGTGCCAGCTCACCCCGAAACTGGGACAGGCCCTACGAGCAGTACTTC
.	TRBV4-1	TRBJ1-1	TRBD1	CASNRGKGVGEAFF	TGCGCCAGCAACAGGGGTAAGGGAGTTGGTGAAGCTTTCTTT
.	TRBV5-1	TRBJ1-2	.	CASSLVQDGYTF	TGCGCCAGCAGCTTGGTACAGGATGGCTACACCTTC
.	TRBV7-9	TRBJ2-3	TRBD2	CASSLGLAGGVWRADTQYF	TGTGCCAGCAGCTTGGGACTAGCGGGGGGAGTGTGGAGGGCAGATACGCAGTATTTT
once	TRBV18	TRBJ2-1	.	CASSPSGERLFF	TGTGCCAGCTCACCATCGGGGGAGCGTCTGTTCTTC
.	TRBV7-9	TRBJ2-7	.	CSSSLVQGPGYEQYF	TGTTCCAGCAGCTTAGTTCAGGGGCCGGGTTACGAGCAGTACTTC
few	TRBV9	TRBJ1-4	TRBD1	CASSGQGTGSEKLFF	TGTGCCAGCAGCGGACAGGGCACGGGGAGTGAAAAACTGTTTTTT
.	TRBV4-1	TRBJ2-6	TRBD1	CASSPGPDRVVNSGANVLTF	TGCGCCAGCAGCCCAGGTCCGGACAGGGTGGTAAACTCTGGGGCCAACGTCCTGACTTTC
.	TRBV10-3	TRBJ2-5	TRBD1	CAISEILPPGTGGETQYF	TGTGCCATCAGTGAAATTTTACCTCCCGGGACAGGGGGAGAGACCCAGTACTTC
few	TRBV5-1	TRBJ2-7	.	CASSPSGAGGYEQYF	TGCGCCAGCAGCCCGTCAGGGGCCGGCGGGTACGAGCAGTACTTC
.	TRBV29-1	TRBJ1-1	.	CSGSRGANTEAFF	TGCAGCGGGTCACGGGGGGCGAACACTGAAGCTTTCTTT
.	TRBV6-1	TRBJ2-7	TRBD1	CASSPDRVTYNEQYF	TGTGCCAGCAGTCCGGACAGGGTAACTTACAACGAGCAGTACTTC
.	TRBV19	TRBJ1-2	TRBD1	CASSMAGQSPLLYGYTF	TGTGCCAGTAGTATGGCGGGACAGTCTCCCCTTCTCTATGGCTACACCTTC
once	TRBV7-2	TRBJ1-2	TRBD1	CASSLAQGAGGYTF	TGTGCCAGCAGCTTAGCACAGGGGGCGGGTGGCTACACCTTC
.	TRBV19	TRBJ1-1	TRBD1	CASSINRGTEAFF	TGTGCCAGTAGTATAAACAGGGGAACTGAAGCTTTCTTT
.	TRBV28	TRBJ1-5	TRBD1	CATVDRGRTQPQHF	TGTGCCACTGTAGACAGGGGACGTACTCAGCCCCAGCATTTT
.	TRBV6-1	TRBJ2-2	TRBD1	CASSEGSGTVVPGELFF	TGTGCCAGCAGTGAAGGGTCTGGGACAGTCGTTCCCGGGGAGCTGTTTTTT
.	TRBV4-2	TRBJ1-1	.	CASSQDPQGLWDEAFF	TGTGCCAGCAGCCAAGATCCTCAGGGGCTGTGGGATGAAGCTTTCTTT
.	TRBV19	TRBJ1-1	.	CASSGNRIDPEAFF	TGTGCCAGTAGCGGAAACAGGATTGATCCTGAAGCTTTCTTT
.	TRBV7-9	TRBJ1-2	.	CASSKITETNYGYTF	TGTGCCAGCAGCAAAATTACAGAGACCAACTATGGCTACACCTTC
.	TRBV29-1	TRBJ2-1	TRBD2	CSVVGLAGYNEQFF	TGCAGCGTTGTGGGCCTAGCGGGGTACAATGAGCAGTTCTTC
.	TRBV27	TRBJ1-5	.	CASSLVFGGAQPQHF	TGTGCCAGCAGTTTGGTTTTCGGAGGGGCCCAGCCCCAGCATTTT
.	TRBV11-1	TRBJ1-1	.	CASSPEDRLPEAFF	TGTGCCAGCAGCCCAGAGGATCGTTTGCCTGAAGCTTTCTTT
.	TRBV11-2	TRBJ1-4	.	CASSGGAPNEKLFF	TGTGCCAGCAGTGGGGGGGCACCTAATGAAAAACTGTTTTTT
.	TRBV6-5	TRBJ2-7	TRBD1	CASSRGQGSYEQYF	TGTGCCAGCAGCCGAGGACAGGGGTCCTACGAGCAGTACTTC
few	TRBV6-1	TRBJ1-1	.	CASSEATGNTEAFF	TGTGCCAGCAGTGAAGCGACAGGGAACACTGAAGCTTTCTTT
.	TRBV7-3	TRBJ1-2	TRBD1	CASSLGQGGGYTF	TGTGCCAGCAGCCTAGGACAGGGCGGTGGCTACACCTTC
.	TRBV7-3	TRBJ1-5	.	CASSAGQSNQPQHF	TGTGCCAGCAGCGCCGGACAGTCCAATCAGCCCCAGCATTTT
.	TRBV28	TRBJ1-1	TRBD1	CASRYDRAPEAFF	TGTGCCAGCAGATATGACAGGGCCCCTGAAGCTTTCTTT
.	TRBV11-2	TRBJ2-3	TRBD2	CASSYRTSGGKDTQYF	TGTGCCAGCAGCTACCGGACTAGCGGGGGGAAAGATACGCAGTATTTT
once	TRBV6-5	TRBJ1-2	.	CASRGHTNYGYTF	TGTGCCAGCAGGGGACATACTAACTATGGCTACACCTTC